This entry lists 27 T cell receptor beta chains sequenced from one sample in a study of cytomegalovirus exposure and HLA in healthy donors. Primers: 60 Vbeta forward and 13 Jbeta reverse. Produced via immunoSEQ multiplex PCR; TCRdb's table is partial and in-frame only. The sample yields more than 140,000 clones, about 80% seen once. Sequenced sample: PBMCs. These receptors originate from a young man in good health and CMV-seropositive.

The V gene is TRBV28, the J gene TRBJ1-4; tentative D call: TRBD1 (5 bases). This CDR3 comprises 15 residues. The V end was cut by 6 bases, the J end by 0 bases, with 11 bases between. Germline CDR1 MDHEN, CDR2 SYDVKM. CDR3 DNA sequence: TGTGCCAGCAGAGGGGAGGATGCAACTAATGAAAAACTGTTTTTT. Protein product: CASRGEDATNEKLFF.

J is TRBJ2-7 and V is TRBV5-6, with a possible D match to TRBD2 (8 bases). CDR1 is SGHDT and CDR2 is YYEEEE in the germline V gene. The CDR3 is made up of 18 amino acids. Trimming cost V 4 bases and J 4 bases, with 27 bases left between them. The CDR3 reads CASSPVGSGNRGRYEQYF. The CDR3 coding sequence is TGTGCCAGCAGCCCGGTCGGTAGCGGGAACAGGGGTAGGTACGAGCAGTACTTC.

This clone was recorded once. The CDR3 nucleotides are TGTGCCAGCAGCTTGGGAGCCGGGCCCAGGGGCGGTGAGCAGTTCTTC. Residues: CASSLGAGPRGGEQFF. The J gene is TRBJ2-1, the V gene TRBV5-6; possibly TRBD1 for D (6 bases). Per germline, CDR1 SGHDT and CDR2 YYEEEE. This CDR3 spans 16 amino acids. V shed 0 bases and J shed 9 bases, with 19 bases lying between them.

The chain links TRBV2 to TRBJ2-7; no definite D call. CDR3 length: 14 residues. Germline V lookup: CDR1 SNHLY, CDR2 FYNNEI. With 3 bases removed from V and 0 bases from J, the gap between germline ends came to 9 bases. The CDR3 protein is CASSEYTSSYEQYF. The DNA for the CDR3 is TGTGCCAGCAGTGAGTACACCAGCTCCTACGAGCAGTACTTC. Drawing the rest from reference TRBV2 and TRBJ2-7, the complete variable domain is EPEVTQTPSHQVTQMGQEVILRCVPISNHLYFYWYRQILGQKVEFLVSFYNNEISEKSEIFDDQFSVERPDGSNFTLKIRSTKLEDSAMYFCASSEYTSSYEQYFGPGTRLTVT.

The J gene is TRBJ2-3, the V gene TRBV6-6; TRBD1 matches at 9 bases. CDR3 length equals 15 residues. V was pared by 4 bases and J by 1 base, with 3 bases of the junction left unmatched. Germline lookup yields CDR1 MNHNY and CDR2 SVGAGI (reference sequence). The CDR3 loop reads CASSLQGAGTDTQYF. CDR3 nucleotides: TGTGCCAGCAGTTTACAGGGGGCAGGCACAGATACGCAGTATTTT.

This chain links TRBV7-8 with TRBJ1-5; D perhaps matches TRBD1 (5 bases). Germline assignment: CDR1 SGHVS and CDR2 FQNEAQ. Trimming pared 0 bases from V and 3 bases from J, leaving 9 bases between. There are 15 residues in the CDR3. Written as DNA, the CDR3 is TGTGCCAGCAGCTTAGCGCCGGGACTCAATCAGCCCCAGCATTTT. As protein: CASSLAPGLNQPQHF.

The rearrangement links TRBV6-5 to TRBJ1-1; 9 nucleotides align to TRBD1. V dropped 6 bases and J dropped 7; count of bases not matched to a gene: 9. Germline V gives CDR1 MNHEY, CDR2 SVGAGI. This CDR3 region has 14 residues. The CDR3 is CASSPQGARSEAFF. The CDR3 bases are TGTGCCAGCAGCCCACAGGGGGCGAGGAGTGAAGCTTTCTTT.

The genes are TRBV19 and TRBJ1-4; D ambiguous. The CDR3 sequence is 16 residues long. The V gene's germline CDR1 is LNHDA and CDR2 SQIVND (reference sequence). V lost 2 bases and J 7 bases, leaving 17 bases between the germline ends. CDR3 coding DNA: TGTGCCAGTAGTATAACCGGGGTCGGTTATGGTGAAAAACTGTTTTTT. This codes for CASSITGVGYGEKLFF.

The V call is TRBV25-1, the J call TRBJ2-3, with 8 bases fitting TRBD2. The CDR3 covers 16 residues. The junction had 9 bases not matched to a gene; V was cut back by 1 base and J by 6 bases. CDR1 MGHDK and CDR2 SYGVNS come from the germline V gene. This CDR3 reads CASSEFTGGYGDTQYF. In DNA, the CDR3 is TGTGCCAGCAGTGAATTCACGGGGGGGTATGGGGATACGCAGTATTTT.

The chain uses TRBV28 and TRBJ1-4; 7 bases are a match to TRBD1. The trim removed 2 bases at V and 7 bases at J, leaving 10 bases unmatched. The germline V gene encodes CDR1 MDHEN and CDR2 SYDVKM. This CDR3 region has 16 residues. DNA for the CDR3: TGTGCCAGCAGTTTAACCGTGGACAGGTCTGGTGAAAAACTGTTTTTT. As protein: CASSLTVDRSGEKLFF.

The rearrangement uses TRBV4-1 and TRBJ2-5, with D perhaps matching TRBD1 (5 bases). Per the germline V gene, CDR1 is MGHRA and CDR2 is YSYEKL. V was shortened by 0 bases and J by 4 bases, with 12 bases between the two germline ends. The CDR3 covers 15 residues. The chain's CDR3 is CASSQEGTGAETQYF. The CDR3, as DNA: TGCGCCAGCAGCCAAGAGGGCACAGGAGCAGAGACCCAGTACTTC.

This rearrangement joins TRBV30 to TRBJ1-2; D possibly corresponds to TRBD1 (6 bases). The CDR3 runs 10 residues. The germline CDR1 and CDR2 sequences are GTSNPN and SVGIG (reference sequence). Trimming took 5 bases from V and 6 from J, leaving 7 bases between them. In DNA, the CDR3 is TGTGCCTGGTGGACAGATGGCTACACCTTC. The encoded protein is CAWWTDGYTF.

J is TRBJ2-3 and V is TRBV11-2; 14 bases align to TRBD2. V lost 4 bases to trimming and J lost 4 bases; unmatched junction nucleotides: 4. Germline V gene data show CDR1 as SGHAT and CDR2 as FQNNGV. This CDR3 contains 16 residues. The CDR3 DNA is TGTGCCAGCAGCTGGGGACTAGCGGGGGTAGCAGATACGCAGTATTTT. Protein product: CASSWGLAGVADTQYF. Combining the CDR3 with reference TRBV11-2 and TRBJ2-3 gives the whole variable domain EAGVAQSPRYKIIEKRQSVAFWCNPISGHATLYWYQQILGQGPKLLIQFQNNGVVDDSQLPKDRFSAERLKGVDSTLKIQPAKLEDSAVYLCASSWGLAGVADTQYFGPGTRLTVL.

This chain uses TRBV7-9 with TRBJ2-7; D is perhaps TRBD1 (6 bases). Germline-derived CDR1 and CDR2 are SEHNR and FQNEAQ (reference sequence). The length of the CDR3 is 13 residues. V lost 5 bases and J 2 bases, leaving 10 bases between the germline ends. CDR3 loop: CASSPDSAYEQYF. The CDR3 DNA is TGTGCCAGCAGCCCGGACAGCGCCTACGAGCAGTACTTC.

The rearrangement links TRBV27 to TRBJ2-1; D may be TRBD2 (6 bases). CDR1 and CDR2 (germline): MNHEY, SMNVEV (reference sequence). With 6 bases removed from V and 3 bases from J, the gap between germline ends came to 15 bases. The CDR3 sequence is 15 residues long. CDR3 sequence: CASSKPGLGYNEQFF. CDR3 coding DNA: TGTGCCAGCAGCAAGCCGGGACTGGGCTACAATGAGCAGTTCTTC.

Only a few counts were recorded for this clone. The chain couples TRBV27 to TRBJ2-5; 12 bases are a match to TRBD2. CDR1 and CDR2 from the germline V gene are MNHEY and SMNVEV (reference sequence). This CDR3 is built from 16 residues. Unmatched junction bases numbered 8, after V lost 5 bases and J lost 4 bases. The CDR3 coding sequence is TGTGCCAGCAGTCTACGGTCTAGCGGGGGGGTAGAGACCCAGTACTTC. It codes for CASSLRSSGGVETQYF.

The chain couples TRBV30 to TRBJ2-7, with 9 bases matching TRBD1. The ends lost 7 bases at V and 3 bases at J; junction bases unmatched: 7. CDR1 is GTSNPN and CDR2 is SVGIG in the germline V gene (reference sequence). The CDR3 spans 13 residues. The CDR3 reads CASRSGQGYEQYF. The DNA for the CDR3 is TGTGCCTCGCGCTCGGGACAGGGCTACGAGCAGTACTTC.

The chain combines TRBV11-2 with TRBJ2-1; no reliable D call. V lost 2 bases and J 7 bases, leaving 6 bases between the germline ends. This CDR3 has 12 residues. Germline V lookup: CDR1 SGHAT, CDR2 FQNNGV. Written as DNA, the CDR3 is TGTGCCAGCAGCTTATCAGTAAATGAGCAGTTCTTC. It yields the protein CASSLSVNEQFF.

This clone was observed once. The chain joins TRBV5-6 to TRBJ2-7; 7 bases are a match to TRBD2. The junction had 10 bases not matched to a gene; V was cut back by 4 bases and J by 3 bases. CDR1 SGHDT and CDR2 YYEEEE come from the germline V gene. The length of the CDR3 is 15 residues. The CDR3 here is CASSQTGTKDYEQYF. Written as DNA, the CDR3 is TGTGCCAGCAGCCAGACCGGGACTAAAGACTACGAGCAGTACTTC.

CDR3 loop: CASSFYGGQTNEKLFF. The CDR3 nucleotides are TGTGCCAGCAGCTTTTATGGGGGACAGACTAATGAAAAACTGTTTTTT. This chain links TRBV5-5 with TRBJ1-4; 7 bases are shared with TRBD1. The CDR3 covers 16 residues. After removal of 2 bases from V and 2 bases from J, the junction contained 6 bases not matched to a gene. CDR1 and CDR2 from the germline V gene are SGHKS and YYEKEE (reference sequence).

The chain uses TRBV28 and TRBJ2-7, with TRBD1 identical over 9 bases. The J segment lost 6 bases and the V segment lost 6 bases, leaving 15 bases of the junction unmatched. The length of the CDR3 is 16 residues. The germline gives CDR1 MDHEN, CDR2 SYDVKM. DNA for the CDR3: TGTGCCAGCAGCCTCCAAAGGGGGACAGGGCCTCGCGAGCAGTACTTC. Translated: CASSLQRGTGPREQYF.

CDR3 region: CAWGQGPNTEAFF. CDR3 coding DNA: TGTGCCTGGGGACAGGGACCGAACACTGAAGCTTTCTTT. This chain uses TRBV30 with TRBJ1-1; 8 positions agree with TRBD1. CDR1 GTSNPN and CDR2 SVGIG come from the germline V gene (reference sequence). This CDR3 contains 13 residues. V shed 5 bases, J shed 1 base, and the junction held 3 bases outside the gene matches.

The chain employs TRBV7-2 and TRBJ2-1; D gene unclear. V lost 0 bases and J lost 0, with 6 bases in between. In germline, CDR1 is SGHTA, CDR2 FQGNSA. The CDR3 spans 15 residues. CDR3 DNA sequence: TGTGCCAGCAGCTTAGCGGAGAGCTCCTACAATGAGCAGTTCTTC. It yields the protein CASSLAESSYNEQFF.

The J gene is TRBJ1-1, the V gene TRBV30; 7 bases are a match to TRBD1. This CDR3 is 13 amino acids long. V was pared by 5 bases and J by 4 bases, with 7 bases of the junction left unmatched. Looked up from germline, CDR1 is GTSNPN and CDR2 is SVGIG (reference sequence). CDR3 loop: CAWSRGVGTEAFF. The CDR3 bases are TGTGCCTGGTCCAGGGGGGTGGGCACTGAAGCTTTCTTT.

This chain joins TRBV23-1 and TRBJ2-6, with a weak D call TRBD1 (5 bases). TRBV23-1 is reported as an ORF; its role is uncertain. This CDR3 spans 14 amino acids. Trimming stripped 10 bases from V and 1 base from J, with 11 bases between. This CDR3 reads CATIQGSGANVLTF. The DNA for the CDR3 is TGCGCCACGATCCAGGGTTCTGGGGCCAACGTCCTGACTTTC.

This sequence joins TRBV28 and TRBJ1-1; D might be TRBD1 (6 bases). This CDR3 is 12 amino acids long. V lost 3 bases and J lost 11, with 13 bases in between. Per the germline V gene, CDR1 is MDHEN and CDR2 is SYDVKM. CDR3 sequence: CASSFTGLDAFF. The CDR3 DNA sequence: TGTGCCAGCAGTTTTACAGGGTTGGACGCTTTCTTT.

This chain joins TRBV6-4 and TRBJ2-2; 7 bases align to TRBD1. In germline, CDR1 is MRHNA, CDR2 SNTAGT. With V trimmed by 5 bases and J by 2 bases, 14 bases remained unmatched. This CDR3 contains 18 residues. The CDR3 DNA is TGTGCCAGCAGTCCGACGAGACAGGGTTTGACTAACACCGGGGAGCTGTTTTTT. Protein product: CASSPTRQGLTNTGELFF.